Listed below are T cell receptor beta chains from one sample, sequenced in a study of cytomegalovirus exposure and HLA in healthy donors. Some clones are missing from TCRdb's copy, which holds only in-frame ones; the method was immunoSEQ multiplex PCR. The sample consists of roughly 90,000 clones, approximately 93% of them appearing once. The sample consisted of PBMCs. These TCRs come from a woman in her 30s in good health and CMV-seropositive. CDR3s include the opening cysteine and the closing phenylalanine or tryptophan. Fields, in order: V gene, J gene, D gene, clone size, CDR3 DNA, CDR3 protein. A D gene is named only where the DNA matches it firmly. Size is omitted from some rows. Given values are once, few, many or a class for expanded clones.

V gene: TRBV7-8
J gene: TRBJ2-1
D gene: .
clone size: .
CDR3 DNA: TGTGCCAGCAGATCCCAGGTAGGCAATGAGCAGTTCTTC
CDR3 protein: CASRSQVGNEQFF

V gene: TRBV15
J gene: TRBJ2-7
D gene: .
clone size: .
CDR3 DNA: TGTGCCACCAGCAGAGTTTGGGCGGGACCGTCCTACGAGCAGTACTTC
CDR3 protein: CATSRVWAGPSYEQYF

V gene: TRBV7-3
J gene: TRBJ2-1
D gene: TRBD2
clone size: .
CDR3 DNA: TGTGCCAGCAGCTTAGCGGGAGGGGGCTACTACAATGAGCAGTTCTTC
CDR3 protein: CASSLAGGGYYNEQFF

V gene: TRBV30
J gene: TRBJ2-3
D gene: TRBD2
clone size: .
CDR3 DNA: TGTGCCTGGACTGTAGCGGGAGGGCCCACAGATACGCAGTATTTT
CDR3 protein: CAWTVAGGPTDTQYF

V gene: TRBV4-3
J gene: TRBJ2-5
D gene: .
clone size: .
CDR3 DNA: TGCGCCAGCAGCCAAGATACGGCAGGGTCTTGGGAGACCCAGTACTTC
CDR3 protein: CASSQDTAGSWETQYF

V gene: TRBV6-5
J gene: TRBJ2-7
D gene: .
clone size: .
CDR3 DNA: TGTGCCAGCAGTTCCTACAGGGATAGTTACGAGCAGTACTTC
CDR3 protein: CASSSYRDSYEQYF

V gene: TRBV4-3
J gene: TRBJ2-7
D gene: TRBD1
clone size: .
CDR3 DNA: TGCGCCAGCAGCCAATCTCGGACAGGGTTGTTCGAGCAGTACTTC
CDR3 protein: CASSQSRTGLFEQYF

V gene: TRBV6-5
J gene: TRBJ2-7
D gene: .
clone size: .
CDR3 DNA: TGTGCCAGCAGTTACTCGAATCCACGGACTACTCACGAGCAGTACTTC
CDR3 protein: CASSYSNPRTTHEQYF

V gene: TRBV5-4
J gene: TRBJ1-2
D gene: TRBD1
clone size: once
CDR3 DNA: TGTGCCAGCAGCTTGGAAAGGGGGCGGCCCTATGGCTACACCTTC
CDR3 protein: CASSLERGRPYGYTF

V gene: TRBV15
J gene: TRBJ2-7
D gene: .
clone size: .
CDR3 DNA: TGTGCCACCAGCAGAGATAGGGGCCTGTACGAGCAGTACTTC
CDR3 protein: CATSRDRGLYEQYF

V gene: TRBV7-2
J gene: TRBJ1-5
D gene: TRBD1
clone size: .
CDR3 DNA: TGTGCCAGCAGCTTAGGGACAGGGGGTTTTGGCAATCAGCCCCAGCATTTT
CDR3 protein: CASSLGTGGFGNQPQHF

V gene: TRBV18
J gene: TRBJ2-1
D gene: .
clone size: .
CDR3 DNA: TGTGCCAGCTCCCCAAGCGGGTCCCGCGGGAACAATGAGCAGTTCTTC
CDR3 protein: CASSPSGSRGNNEQFF

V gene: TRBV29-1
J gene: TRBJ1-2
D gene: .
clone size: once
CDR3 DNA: TGCAGCGTTGAAGATACACGGGACACCATAAACTATGGCTACACCTTC
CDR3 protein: CSVEDTRDTINYGYTF

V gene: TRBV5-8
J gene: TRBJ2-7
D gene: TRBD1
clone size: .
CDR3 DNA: TGTGCCAGCAGCTTGGATGCCTGGACAGGGGCCACCTACGAGCAGTACTTC
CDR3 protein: CASSLDAWTGATYEQYF

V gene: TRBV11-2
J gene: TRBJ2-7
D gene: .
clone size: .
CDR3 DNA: TGTGCCAGCAGCACAGGGTACGAGCAGTACTTC
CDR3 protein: CASSTGYEQYF

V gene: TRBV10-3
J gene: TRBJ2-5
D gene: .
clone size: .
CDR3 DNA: TGTGCCATCAGTGAGCCCCGGGAGACCCAGTACTTC
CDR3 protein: CAISEPRETQYF

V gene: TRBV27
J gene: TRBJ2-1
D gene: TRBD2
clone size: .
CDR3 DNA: TGTGCCAGCAGATATAGCGGGAGCAGCTACAATGAGCAGTTCTTC
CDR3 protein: CASRYSGSSYNEQFF

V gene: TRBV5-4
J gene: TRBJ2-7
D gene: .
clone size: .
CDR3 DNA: TGTGCCAGCAGCGCAAACAGGGTGCAGTACTTC
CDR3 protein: CASSANRVQYF

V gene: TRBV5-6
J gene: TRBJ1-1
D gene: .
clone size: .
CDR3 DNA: TGTGCCAGCAGTTCATACCCCCCAGGGGCCTCTGAAGCTTTCTTT
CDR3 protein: CASSSYPPGASEAFF

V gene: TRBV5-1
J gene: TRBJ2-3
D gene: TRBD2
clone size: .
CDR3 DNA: TGCGCCAGCAGCTTGACTAGCGGAACGGTGATGGGGGATACGCAGTATTTT
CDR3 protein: CASSLTSGTVMGDTQYF

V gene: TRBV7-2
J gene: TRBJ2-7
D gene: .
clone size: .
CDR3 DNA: TGTGCCAGCAGCTTAGCCCCGGGACAAACCTACGAGCAGTACTTC
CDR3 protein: CASSLAPGQTYEQYF

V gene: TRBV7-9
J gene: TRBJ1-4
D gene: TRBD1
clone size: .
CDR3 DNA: TGTGCCAGCAGCCCACCAGGACAGGGGACTAATGAAAAACTGTTTTTT
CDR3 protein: CASSPPGQGTNEKLFF

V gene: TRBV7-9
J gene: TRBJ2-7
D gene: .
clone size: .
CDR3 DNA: TGTGCCATCCAGGGGTCACATTCCGAGCAGTACTTC
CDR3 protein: CAIQGSHSEQYF

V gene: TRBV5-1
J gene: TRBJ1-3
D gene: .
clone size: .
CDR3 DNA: TGCGCCAGCAGCCAAACAGGTCTCTCTGGAAACACCATATATTTT
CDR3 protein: CASSQTGLSGNTIYF

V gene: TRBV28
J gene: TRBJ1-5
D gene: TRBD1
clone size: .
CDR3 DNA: TGTGCCAGCAGTTTTGGGGACAGGGAGGTGCAGCCCCAGCATTTT
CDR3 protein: CASSFGDREVQPQHF

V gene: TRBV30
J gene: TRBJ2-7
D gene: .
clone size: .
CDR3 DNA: TGTGCCTGGAATCGAGGGGGTTCCTACGAGCAGTACTTC
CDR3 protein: CAWNRGGSYEQYF

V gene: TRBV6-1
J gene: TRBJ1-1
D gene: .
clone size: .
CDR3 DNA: TGTGCCAGCAGTGAAGCTTGGTGGAAGGGGATGAACACTGAAGCTTTCTTT
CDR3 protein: CASSEAWWKGMNTEAFF

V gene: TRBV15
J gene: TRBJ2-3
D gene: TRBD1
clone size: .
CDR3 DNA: TGTGCCACCAGCAGACTACAGGGGGACTCAGATACGCAGTATTTT
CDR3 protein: CATSRLQGDSDTQYF

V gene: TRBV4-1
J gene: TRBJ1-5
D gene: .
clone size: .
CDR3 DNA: TGCGCCAGCAGCCAAGGGACAGTGAGCGATCAGCCCCAGCATTTT
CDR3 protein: CASSQGTVSDQPQHF

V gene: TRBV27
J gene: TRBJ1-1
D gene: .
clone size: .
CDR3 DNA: TGTGCCAGCAGTTTGCGGTTCGGGGACACTGAAGCTTTCTTT
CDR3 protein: CASSLRFGDTEAFF

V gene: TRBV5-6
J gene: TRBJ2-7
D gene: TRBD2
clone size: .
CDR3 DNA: TGTGCCAGCAGCCCTCTAGCGGGAGATGACGAGCAGTACTTC
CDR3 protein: CASSPLAGDDEQYF

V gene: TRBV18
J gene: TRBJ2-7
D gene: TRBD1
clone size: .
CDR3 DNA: TGTGCCAGCTCCCAAGGACAGGGGGCCTCCTACGAGCAGTACTTC
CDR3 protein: CASSQGQGASYEQYF

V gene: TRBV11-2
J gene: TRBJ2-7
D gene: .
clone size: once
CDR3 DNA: TGTGCCAGCAGCTCTGACCCGCTACAGGGATACGAGCAGTACTTC
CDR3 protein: CASSSDPLQGYEQYF

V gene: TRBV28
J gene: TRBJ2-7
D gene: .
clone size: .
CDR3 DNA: TGTGCCAGCAGTTTGCTCGACACGCTAAGCGAGCAGTACTTC
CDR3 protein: CASSLLDTLSEQYF

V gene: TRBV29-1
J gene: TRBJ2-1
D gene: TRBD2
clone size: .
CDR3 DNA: TGCAGCGTTGCTAGCGGGAGATTGGGCAATGAGCAGTTCTTC
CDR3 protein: CSVASGRLGNEQFF

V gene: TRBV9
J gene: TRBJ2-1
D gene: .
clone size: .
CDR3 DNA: TGTGCCAGCAGCGCTGAAATCGGCTCCTACAATGAGCAGTTCTTC
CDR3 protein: CASSAEIGSYNEQFF

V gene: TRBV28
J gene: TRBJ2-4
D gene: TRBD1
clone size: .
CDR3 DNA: TGTGCCAGCAGTCCCAGGGGGCGCGCGGACATTCAGTACTTC
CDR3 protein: CASSPRGRADIQYF

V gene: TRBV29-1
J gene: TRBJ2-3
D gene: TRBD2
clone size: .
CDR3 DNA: TGCAGCGTTGACCTAGCGGGGCTCACAGATACGCAGTATTTT
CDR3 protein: CSVDLAGLTDTQYF

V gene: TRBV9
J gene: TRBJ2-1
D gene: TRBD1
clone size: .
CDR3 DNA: TGTGCCAGCAGCGTCGCCACGGGACAGGTCTACAATGAGCAGTTCTTC
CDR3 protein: CASSVATGQVYNEQFF

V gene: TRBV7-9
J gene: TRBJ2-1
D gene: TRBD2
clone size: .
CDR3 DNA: TGTGCCAGCAGCCACGGGAGGGCCCGAGGGAATGAGCAGTTCTTC
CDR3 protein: CASSHGRARGNEQFF

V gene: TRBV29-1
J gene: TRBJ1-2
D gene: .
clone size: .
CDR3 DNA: TGCAGCGTTGAAGAAAGCCCGAACTATGGCTACACCTTC
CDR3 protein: CSVEESPNYGYTF

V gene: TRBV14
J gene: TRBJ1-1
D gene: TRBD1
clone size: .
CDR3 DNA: TGTGCCAGCAGCCGAGGGACAGGGTGGGCGAGGACTGAAGCTTTCTTT
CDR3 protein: CASSRGTGWARTEAFF

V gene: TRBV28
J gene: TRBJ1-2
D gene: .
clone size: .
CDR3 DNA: TGTGCCAGCAGTCCCGACACAAACTATGGCTACACCTTC
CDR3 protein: CASSPDTNYGYTF

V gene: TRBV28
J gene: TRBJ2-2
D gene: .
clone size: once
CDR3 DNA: TGTGCCAGTAGGAATGGACAGTGGAACACCGGGGAGCTGTTTTTT
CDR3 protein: CASRNGQWNTGELFF

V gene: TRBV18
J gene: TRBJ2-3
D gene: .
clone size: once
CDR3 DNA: TGTGCCAGCTCACCACCGAGTTCAGATACGCAGTATTTT
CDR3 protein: CASSPPSSDTQYF

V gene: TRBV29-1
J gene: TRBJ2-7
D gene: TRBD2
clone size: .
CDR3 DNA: TGCAGCGTAGGTGAGCGGGGCGAGCAGTACTTC
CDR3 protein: CSVGERGEQYF

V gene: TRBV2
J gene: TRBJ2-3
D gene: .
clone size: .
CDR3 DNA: TGTGCCAGCTCAAAAGATACAGGGCCCGATACGCAGTATTTT
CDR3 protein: CASSKDTGPDTQYF

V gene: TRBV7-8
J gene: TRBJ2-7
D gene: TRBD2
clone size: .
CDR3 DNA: TGTGCCAGCAGCTCCCCAGGACTAGCGGCTTCCTACGAGCAGTACTTC
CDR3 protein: CASSSPGLAASYEQYF

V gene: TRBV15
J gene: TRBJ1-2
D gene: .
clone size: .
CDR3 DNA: TGTGCCACCAGCAGAGACTCAGGTAGCTATGGCTACACCTTC
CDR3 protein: CATSRDSGSYGYTF

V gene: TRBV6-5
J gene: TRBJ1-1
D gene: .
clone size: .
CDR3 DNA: TGTGCCAGCAGTTACACGGGAAAAGCTTTCTTT
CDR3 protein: CASSYTGKAFF

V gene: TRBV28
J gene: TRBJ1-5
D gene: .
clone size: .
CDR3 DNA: TGTGCCAGCAGTTTGACAGGTATGGTTCGAAATCAGCCCCAGCATTTT
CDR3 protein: CASSLTGMVRNQPQHF

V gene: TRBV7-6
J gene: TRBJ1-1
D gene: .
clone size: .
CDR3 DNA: TGTGCCAGCAGCCAAATCGAGGGTGAAGCTTTCTTT
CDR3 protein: CASSQIEGEAFF

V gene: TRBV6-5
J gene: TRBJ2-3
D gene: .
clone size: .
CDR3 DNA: TGTGCCAGCAGCGCTTCCCGGGACTCCACAGATACGCAGTATTTT
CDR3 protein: CASSASRDSTDTQYF

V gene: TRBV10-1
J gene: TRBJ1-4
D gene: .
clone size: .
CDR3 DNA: TGCGCCAGCAGCGCGAGTTCCAATAATGAAAAACTGTTTTTT
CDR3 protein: CASSASSNNEKLFF

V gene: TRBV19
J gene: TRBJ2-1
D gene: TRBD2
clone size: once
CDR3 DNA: TGTGCCAGTAGTGTTTCGGGAGGGTACAATGAGCAGTTCTTC
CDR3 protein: CASSVSGGYNEQFF

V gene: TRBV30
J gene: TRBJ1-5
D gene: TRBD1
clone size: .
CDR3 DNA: TGTGCCTGGAGACAGGGGAGCGGTCAGCCCCAGCATTTT
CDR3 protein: CAWRQGSGQPQHF

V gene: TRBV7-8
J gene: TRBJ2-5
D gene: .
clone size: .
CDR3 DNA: TGTGCCAGCAGCTTAATCGGGGGCCAAGAGACCCAGTACTTC
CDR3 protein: CASSLIGGQETQYF

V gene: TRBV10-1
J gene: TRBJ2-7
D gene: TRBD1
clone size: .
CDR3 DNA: TGCGCCAGCAGTGAGTCGGGGACAGGGGTCGAGCAGTACTTC
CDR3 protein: CASSESGTGVEQYF

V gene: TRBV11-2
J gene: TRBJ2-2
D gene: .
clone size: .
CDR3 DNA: TGTGCCAGCAGCTTAATTCTGCGGGGAGGATCGGACACCGGGGAGCTGTTTTTT
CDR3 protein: CASSLILRGGSDTGELFF

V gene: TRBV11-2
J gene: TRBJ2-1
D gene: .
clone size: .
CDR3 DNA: TGTGCCAGCAGCATGACTAGTCGCCGATACAATGAGCAGTTCTTC
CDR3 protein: CASSMTSRRYNEQFF